A selection of T cell receptor beta chains follows, all from one sample in a study of beta chain features in type 1 diabetes. This table comes from immunoSEQ multiplex PCR, and its TCRdb copy is limited to in-frame clones, with some not included. The table records nearly 350,000 clones, roughly 8% of them present only once. Sequenced material: central memory CD4+ T cells from blood. The receptors were sampled from a woman aged 18-29 years in good health. CDR3s include the opening cysteine and the closing phenylalanine or tryptophan. D genes are given only for firm matches. Rows may omit the clone size; those that give it use once, few, many or a size class.

J gene | D gene | CDR3 length | clone size | V gene | CDR3 DNA | CDR3 protein
TRBJ2-4 | TRBD2 | 15 | - | TRBV11-2 | TGTGCCAGCGGGCGGATAGCGGGACCAAAAAACATTCAGTACTTC | CASGRIAGPKNIQYF
TRBJ2-1 | TRBD1 | 15 | few | TRBV4-2 | TGTGCCAGCAGCTTGACAGGGAGAGGAAACAATGAGCAGTTCTTC | CASSLTGRGNNEQFF
TRBJ2-3 | - | 13 | few | TRBV4-3 | TGCGCCAGCAGCCAAGCCGTCCCAGATACGCAGTATTTT | CASSQAVPDTQYF
TRBJ2-2 | - | 16 | few | TRBV9 | TGTGCCAGCAGCGTACGGATGGAGAGAAGAACCGGGGAGCTGTTTTTT | CASSVRMERRTGELFF
TRBJ2-6 | - | 16 | few | TRBV5-4 | TGTGCCAGCAGCTTGGATAGTCTCTCTGGGGCCAACGTCCTGACTTTC | CASSLDSLSGANVLTF
TRBJ1-2 | - | 12 | - | TRBV28 | TGTGCCAGCAGTTTTGAAGGGTATGGCTACACCTTC | CASSFEGYGYTF
TRBJ2-1 | TRBD1 | 19 | - | TRBV5-6 | TGTGCCAGCAGCTTTGCAGGACAGGGCCTAGGGGGCTCCTACAATGAGCAGTTCTTC | CASSFAGQGLGGSYNEQFF
TRBJ1-2 | - | 13 | - | TRBV29-1 | TGCAGCGTTACAGGTCCGGCTAACTATGGCTACACCTTC | CSVTGPANYGYTF
TRBJ2-5 | - | 14 | few | TRBV11-1 | TGTGCCAGCAGACTAGGTCTGGGAGGAGAGACCCAGTACTTC | CASRLGLGGETQYF
TRBJ2-5 | TRBD1 | 16 | few | TRBV19 | TGTGCCAGTAGTATATTGGCCGGGACAGGGGAGCAGACCCAGTACTTC | CASSILAGTGEQTQYF
TRBJ2-1 | - | 14 | few | TRBV9 | TGTGCCAGCAGCACGTTGTCGGGGTTCAATGAGCAGTTCTTC | CASSTLSGFNEQFF
TRBJ2-5 | - | 11 | few | TRBV5-4 | TGTGCCAGCAGCGCCGAAGAGACCCAGTACTTC | CASSAEETQYF
TRBJ2-2 | - | 14 | - | TRBV6-6 | TGTGCCAGCAGTTACAAAAGGGACACCGGGGAGCTGTTTTTT | CASSYKRDTGELFF
TRBJ2-7 | TRBD1 | 14 | - | TRBV15 | TGTGCCACCAGCAGCCCAAACCCCGGACAGGGGTTCAGTTTC | CATSSPNPGQGFSF